Each of the 31 T cell receptor beta chains below was sequenced from the same sample in a study of T cell repertoires in cytomegalovirus infection. TCRdb independently ran MiXCR on the reads; one entry per CDR3 protein. The data hold about 830,000 distinct CDR3 sequences, with over 25% observed a single time. Their antigen targets remain unknown. The sequencing used cultured CD8+ T cells from PBMCs, collected from culture after CMV antigen stimulation. These receptors originate from a human donor in good health (CMV status not recorded). Some clones in this sample may be carry-over from other donors' samples.

This clonotype was detected ten times or more. The V gene is TRBV6-1, the J gene TRBJ2-4; 9 bases map to TRBD1. Germline values: CDR1 MNHNS, CDR2 SASEGT. The CDR3 has 19 residues. After removal of 7 bases from V and 5 bases from J, the junction contained 21 bases not matched to a gene. CDR3 in DNA: TGTGCCAGCACCCCGACGATTTACTCCCGGGACAGGGACGAAAACATTCAGTACTTC. Its protein is CASTPTIYSRDRDENIQYF.

The CDR3 spells CASSTHGASGTEAFF. The CDR3 DNA reads as TGTGCCAGTAGTACCCATGGAGCCTCAGGGACTGAAGCTTTCTTT. The rearrangement links TRBV19 to TRBJ1-1, with a weak D call TRBD1 (5 bases). This CDR3 comprises 15 residues. V lost 4 bases to trimming and J lost 5 bases, with 17 bases between them. CDR1 is LNHDA and CDR2 is SQIVND in the germline V gene (reference sequence).

In this sample, this clonotype turned up many times. The CDR3 region has the DNA TGTGCCAGCAGGGCCGGGACTAGCGGGGGGGCTTCCTACAATGAGCAGTTCTTC. The encoded protein is CASRAGTSGGASYNEQFF. V is TRBV6-1 and J is TRBJ2-1, with 16 bases fitting TRBD2. Germline V gives CDR1 MNHNS, CDR2 SASEGT. CDR3 length: 18 residues. V lost 6 bases and J lost 1; bases outside the gene matches: 6.

This clonotype was seen once. The chain is built from TRBV7-9 and TRBJ1-5; D perhaps matches TRBD1 (5 bases). In germline, CDR1 is SEHNR, CDR2 FQNEAQ (reference sequence). The CDR3 is 14 amino acids. V lost 3 bases and J lost 5, with 11 bases in between. The CDR3 region is CASSFGGTHQPQHF. The CDR3, as DNA: TGTGCCAGCAGCTTTGGCGGGACTCATCAGCCCCAGCATTTT.

The rearrangement links TRBV7-2 to TRBJ2-1; TRBD1 agrees at 12 bases. CDR1 and CDR2 from the germline V gene are SGHTA and FQGNSA. J was trimmed by 3 bases and V by 1 base; bases with no gene match: 7. The CDR3 runs to 18 residues. CDR3 sequence (DNA): TGTGCCAGCAGCTTAGAATCGGGGACAGGGGGCTTCTACAATGAGCAGTTCTTC. This sequence encodes CASSLESGTGGFYNEQFF. The full variable domain, its missing parts supplied by reference TRBV7-2 and TRBJ2-1, is GAGVSQSPSNKVTEKGKDVELRCDPISGHTALYWYRQSLGQGLEFLIYFQGNSAPDKSGLPSDRFSAERTGGSVSTLTIQRTQQEDSAVYLCASSLESGTGGFYNEQFFGPGTRLTVL.

This clonotype has only one observation. The CDR3 DNA is TGTGCCACCAGCGGGGGACTAGCGTTCCACGAGCAGTACTTC. Its protein product is CATSGGLAFHEQYF. This sequence joins TRBV15 and TRBJ2-7, with 10 bases identical to TRBD2. V lost 5 bases to trimming and J lost 5 bases; unmatched junction nucleotides: 6. The germline CDR1 and CDR2 sequences are LNHNV and YYDKDF (reference sequence). This CDR3 spans 14 amino acids.

The chain recombines TRBV2 with TRBJ2-7, with 10 nucleotides matching TRBD2. The J segment lost 0 bases and the V segment lost 2 bases, leaving 10 bases of the junction unmatched. The V gene's germline CDR1 is SNHLY and CDR2 FYNNEI. This CDR3 is built from 18 residues. The CDR3 DNA sequence: TGTGCCAGCAGTGAAAGGGCTAGCGGGGGCCACAGCTCCTACGAGCAGTACTTC. Its protein is CASSERASGGHSSYEQYF.

The CDR3 reads CASRNPDTPEGVNYGYTF. The CDR3 DNA sequence: TGCGCCAGCAGAAATCCCGACACACCGGAGGGGGTTAACTATGGCTACACCTTC. This chain links TRBV10-2 with TRBJ1-2, with a possible D match to TRBD1 (6 bases). V lost 6 bases and J lost 1, with 24 bases in between. The germline gives CDR1 WSHSY, CDR2 SAAADI. The CDR3 spans 18 residues.

The genes are TRBV18 and TRBJ2-5, with no clear D. V was cut by 3 bases and J by 4 bases, with 9 bases left in between. Germline V gives CDR1 KGHSH, CDR2 LQKENI. The CDR3 covers 13 residues. Here the CDR3 reads CASSPPNAETQYF. Written as DNA, the CDR3 is TGTGCCAGCTCACCGCCTAACGCAGAGACCCAGTACTTC.

This clonotype was recorded only once. The chain joins TRBV9 to TRBJ2-1; 7 bases align to TRBD1. This CDR3 is built from 15 residues. V shed 0 bases and J 11 bases; nucleotides not matched to a gene: 11. Germline V gene lookup returns CDR1 SGDLS and CDR2 YYNGEE. The CDR3 bases are TGTGCCAGCAGCGTAGACGACAGGGATCCGAAACAGCAGTTCTTC. Protein sequence: CASSVDDRDPKQQFF.

This clonotype was seen a handful of times. The chain has TRBV7-9 and TRBJ2-1; D unclear. The CDR3 runs to 15 residues. Germline assignment: CDR1 SEHNR and CDR2 FQNEAQ (reference sequence). The ends were cut back, 5 bases at V and 8 bases at J, with 19 bases in the middle. In DNA, the CDR3 is TGTGCCAGCAGCCTCTTATGGAGTCTCCCCGATGAGCAGTTCTTC. This encodes CASSLLWSLPDEQFF. Complete variable domain (other parts from reference TRBV7-9 and TRBJ2-1): DTGVSQNPRHKITKRGQNVTFRCDPISEHNRLYWYRQTLGQGPEFLTYFQNEAQLEKSRLLSDRFSAERPKGSFSTLEIQRTEQGDSAMYLCASSLLWSLPDEQFFGPGTRLTVL.

V usage is TRBV19 and J usage is TRBJ1-1; D gene ambiguous. Germline assignment: CDR1 LNHDA and CDR2 SQIVND (reference sequence). CDR3 size: 13 residues. Trimming removed 3 bases from V and 8 bases from J, with 13 bases in between. The CDR3 sequence: CASSIVGGLEAFF. The DNA of the CDR3 is TGTGCCAGTAGTATTGTGGGAGGCCTCGAAGCTTTCTTT.

The rearrangement uses TRBV9 and TRBJ1-2; tentative D call: TRBD1 (5 bases). Deletions cut 3 bases from V and 5 bases from J, with 17 bases between. CDR1 SGDLS and CDR2 YYNGEE come from the germline V gene. This CDR3 region has 15 residues. CDR3 nucleotide sequence: TGTGCCAGCAGCGCCTATCCGGCTGGGACGTATGGCTACACCTTC. Translated, it gives CASSAYPAGTYGYTF.

This chain joins TRBV28 and TRBJ2-7; 7 positions match TRBD1. Losses at the gene ends were 4 bases for V and 3 bases for J; bases not matched to a gene: 12. Germline V lookup: CDR1 MDHEN, CDR2 SYDVKM. The CDR3 sequence is 16 residues long. CDR3 coding DNA: TGTGCCAGCAGTTCTCCCTTCAGCGACAGGGTCTACGAGCAGTACGTC. This encodes CASSSPFSDRVYEQYV.

This clonotype showed up many times. This chain joins TRBV6-5 and TRBJ1-2, with 7 positions matching TRBD1. V was pared by 5 bases and J by 0 bases, with 9 bases of the junction left unmatched. Germline values: CDR1 MNHEY, CDR2 SVGAGI. The CDR3 length is 16 residues. CDR3 nucleotide sequence: TGTGCCAGCAGTATGTCAGGGGGGGCTTCTAACTATGGCTACACCTTC. It is translated as CASSMSGGASNYGYTF.

This clonotype showed up just a few times. The rearrangement joins TRBV2 to TRBJ2-7, with D perhaps matching TRBD1 (5 bases). CDR3 length equals 13 residues. V lost 10 bases and J lost 9, with 22 bases in between. Germline V gives CDR1 SNHLY, CDR2 FYNNEI. The CDR3 sequence: CATLGLPLKGQYF. DNA of the CDR3: TGTGCCACCTTGGGGCTACCACTCAAGGGGCAGTACTTC.

The chain recombines TRBV24-1 with TRBJ2-2; 7 bases line up with TRBD1. Germline-derived CDR1 and CDR2 are KGHDR and SFDVKD. Unmatched junction bases numbered 5, after V lost 1 base and J lost 1 base. CDR3 length: 17 residues. CDR3: CATSDFVRTGNTGELFF. DNA of the CDR3: TGTGCCACCAGTGATTTCGTTAGGACAGGGAACACCGGGGAGCTGTTTTTT.

This clonotype has more than one count but fewer than ten. The V gene is TRBV12-3 or TRBV12-4, the J gene TRBJ2-2; either TRBD1 or TRBD2 may supply D (6 bases each). V lost 0 bases and J lost 3, with 11 bases in between. CDR3 length: 16 amino acids. The CDR3 loop is CASSLARDTYTGELFF. As DNA, the CDR3 is TGTGCCAGCAGTTTAGCGCGGGACACCTACACCGGGGAGCTGTTTTTT.

The chain couples TRBV28 to TRBJ2-5; 12 bases agree with TRBD2. The V and J ends lost 3 bases and 5 bases, in that order; junction bases with no gene match: 10. CDR3 length equals 17 residues. Germline loops: CDR1 MDHEN, CDR2 SYDVKM. The CDR3, as DNA: TGTGCCAGCAGTTTGGGATTTGGACTAGCGGGGATGGAGACCCAGTACTTC. Protein product: CASSLGFGLAGMETQYF.

Ten or more counts support this clonotype. The chain employs TRBV7-8 and TRBJ1-1; no definite D call. This CDR3 is built from 16 residues. Trimming removed 3 bases at V and 4 bases at J, with 18 bases between. Germline V gives CDR1 SGHVS, CDR2 FQNEAQ. CDR3 coding DNA: TGTGCCAGCAGCTTGGGTAGGGTGCGTTTGGGCACTGAAGCTTTCTTT. As protein: CASSLGRVRLGTEAFF.

This sequence joins TRBV6-6 and TRBJ1-4, with D maybe TRBD1 (6 bases). This CDR3 is 15 amino acids long. V lost 2 bases and J lost 2, with 9 bases in between. CDR1 is MNHNY, CDR2 SVGAGI, per germline (reference sequence). The CDR3 DNA sequence: TGTGCCAGCAGTTACCTGCAGGGGACTAATGAAAAACTGTTTTTT. Its protein product is CASSYLQGTNEKLFF.

The chain joins TRBV20-1 to TRBJ1-1; the D gene is possibly TRBD1 (6 bases). The CDR3 totals 15 residues. Germline V CDR1 and CDR2: DFQATT, SNEGSKA (reference sequence). Between the trimmed V and J ends, which lost 3 bases and 0 bases, there was a span of 14 bases. The CDR3 DNA reads TGCAGTGCTAGCCCCCTACAGGGTATGAACACTGAAGCTTTCTTT. This sequence encodes CSASPLQGMNTEAFF.

The chain employs TRBV24-1 and TRBJ1-1; no firm D call. Germline V gene data show CDR1 as KGHDR and CDR2 as SFDVKD. V lost 3 bases and J 6 bases, leaving 10 bases between the germline ends. This CDR3 is 13 amino acids long. CDR3 sequence: CATSDAWGAEAFF. The CDR3 nucleotides read TGTGCCACCAGTGATGCTTGGGGAGCTGAAGCTTTCTTT.

Notes on this clonotype: A read error may explain this, as a much larger clone is one base away. V gene TRBV7-2 combines with J gene TRBJ2-1; D not resolved. Between the trimmed V and J ends, which lost 2 bases and 5 bases, there was a span of 7 bases. The CDR3 length is 13 residues. Germline V gene lookup returns CDR1 SGHTA and CDR2 FQGNSA. Here the CDR3 DNA reads TGTACCAGCAGCTTACCCGGACACAATGAGCAGTTCTTC. Protein: CTSSLPGHNEQFF.

CDR3 coding DNA: TGTGCCAGCAGCTTGGGGGGGACAGGATTCTTCTCCTACGAGCAGTACTTC. Its translation is CASSLGGTGFFSYEQYF. The gene calls are TRBV7-9 and TRBJ2-7, with D maybe TRBD1 (8 bases). CDR1 is SEHNR and CDR2 is FQNEAQ in the germline V gene (reference sequence). CDR3 length equals 17 residues. V gave up 3 bases and J gave up 0 bases, with 18 bases separating them.

The V gene is TRBV2, the J gene TRBJ1-1, with D possibly TRBD1 on 5 matching bases. Germline loops: CDR1 SNHLY, CDR2 FYNNEI. The CDR3 is 14 amino acids. Trimming cost V 7 bases and J 2 bases, with 14 bases left between them. For the CDR3, the DNA is TGTGCCAGCACCAGATGGGACCTAAACACTGAAGCTTTCTTT. It translates to CASTRWDLNTEAFF.

This chain links TRBV10-3 with TRBJ1-2; the D is unclear. CDR3 length equals 16 residues. Germline CDR1 ENHRY, CDR2 SYGVKD. The V end lost 0 bases, the J end lost 8 bases, and 19 bases lay between the germline ends. This CDR3 is CAISESIPGRVGGYTF. CDR3 bases: TGTGCCATCAGTGAGTCGATACCGGGCCGGGTAGGAGGCTACACCTTC.

The rearrangement links TRBV6-1 to TRBJ1-5; perhaps TRBD1 as D (5 bases). Germline V gives CDR1 MNHNS, CDR2 SASEGT. This CDR3 has 17 residues. Trimming took 1 base from V and 1 from J, leaving 14 bases between them. The CDR3 is CASSEDRDLRSNQPQHF. For the CDR3, the DNA is TGTGCCAGCAGTGAAGACCGGGACCTAAGAAGCAATCAGCCCCAGCATTTT.

In regard to this clonotype: Germline and junction disagree at one end, which may indicate a read error. The rearrangement links TRBV13 to TRBJ1-1; D perhaps matches TRBD1 (6 bases). CDR1 is PRHDT, CDR2 FYEKMQ, per germline (reference sequence). The CDR3 is 16 amino acids. The CDR3 bases are TGTGCCTGCAGCCGTGGGACACTTCCCCACTTGGGAACTGGAACGTTT. Translated: CACSRGTLPHLGTGTF.

This clonotype was counted at least ten times. The chain combines TRBV19 with TRBJ2-3; 8 bases line up with TRBD2. CDR1 and CDR2 (germline): LNHDA, SQIVND (reference sequence). V lost 9 bases and J lost 2; bases outside the gene matches: 7. The CDR3 loop spans 14 amino acids. This CDR3 reads CASSIAGSTDTQYF. The CDR3 DNA follows: TGTGCCAGCAGCATAGCGGGATCCACAGATACGCAGTATTTT.

Concerning this clonotype itself: This sequence may be a read error, since a much larger clone differs from it by one base. The rearrangement uses TRBV6-5 and TRBJ1-1; 8 bases map to TRBD1. V gave up 5 bases and J gave up 2 bases; unmatched junction bases: 10. CDR1 and CDR2 (germline): MNHEY, SVGAGI. The CDR3 totals 16 residues. The DNA for the CDR3 is TGTGCCAGCAGTCGATCCCCTGGACAGGGAAACACTGAAGCTTTCTTT. It codes for CASSRSPGQGNTEAFF.